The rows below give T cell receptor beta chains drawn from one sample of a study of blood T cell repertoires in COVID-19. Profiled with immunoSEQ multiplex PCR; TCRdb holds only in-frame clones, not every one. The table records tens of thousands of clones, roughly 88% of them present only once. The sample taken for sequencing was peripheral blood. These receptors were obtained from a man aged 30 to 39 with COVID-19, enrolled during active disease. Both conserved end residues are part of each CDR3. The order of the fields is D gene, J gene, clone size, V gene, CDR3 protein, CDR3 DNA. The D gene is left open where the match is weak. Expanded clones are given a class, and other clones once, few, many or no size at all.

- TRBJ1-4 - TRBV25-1 CASSELGAQEKLFF TGTGCCAGCAGTGAATTGGGGGCTCAAGAAAAACTGTTTTTT
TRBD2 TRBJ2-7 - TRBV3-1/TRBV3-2 CASSQGLAGGEQYF TGTGCCAGCAGCCAAGGCCTAGCGGGAGGCGAGCAGTACTTC
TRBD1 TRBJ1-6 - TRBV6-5 CASNRDRGGNSPLHF TGTGCCAGCAACCGAGACAGGGGCGGGAATTCACCCCTCCACTTT
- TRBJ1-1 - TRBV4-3 CASSQDLRHMNTEAFF TGCGCCAGCAGCCAAGATCTGAGGCACATGAACACTGAAGCTTTCTTT
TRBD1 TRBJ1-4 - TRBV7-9 CASSDGQGSEKLFF TGTGCCAGCAGCGATGGACAGGGGAGTGAAAAACTGTTTTTT
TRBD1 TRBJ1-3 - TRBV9 CASSLSTGTGNTIYF TGTGCCAGCAGCCTCTCGACAGGGACTGGAAACACCATATATTTT
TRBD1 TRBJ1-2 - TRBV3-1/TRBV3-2 CASSEGGQGRFHYGYTF TGTGCCAGCAGCGAAGGGGGACAGGGGAGATTTCACTATGGCTACACCTTC
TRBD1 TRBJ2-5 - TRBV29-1 CSAATRRTRTGGGETQYF TGCAGCGCCGCTACCCGTCGCACCCGGACAGGGGGTGGAGAGACCCAGTACTTC
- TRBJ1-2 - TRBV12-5 CASGLGDPPGGYGYTF TGTGCTAGTGGTTTGGGGGATCCGCCGGGGGGCTATGGCTACACCTTC
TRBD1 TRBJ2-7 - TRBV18 CASSSRDRETRGQYF TGTGCCAGCTCAAGCCGGGACAGGGAAACTAGGGGGCAGTACTTC
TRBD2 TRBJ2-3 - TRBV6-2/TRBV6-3 CASSLAGGTDTQYF TGTGCCAGCAGCCTAGCGGGAGGTACAGATACGCAGTATTTT
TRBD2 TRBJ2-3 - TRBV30 CAWSDKGRGRGTDTQYF TGTGCCTGGAGTGATAAGGGGAGGGGAAGGGGCACAGATACGCAGTATTTT
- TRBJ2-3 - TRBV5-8 CASSFSWRLTDTDTQYF TGTGCCAGCAGCTTCTCCTGGCGCCTTACAGACACAGATACGCAGTATTTT
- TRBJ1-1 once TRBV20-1 CSYFQNTEAFF TGCAGTTACTTCCAGAACACTGAAGCTTTCTTT
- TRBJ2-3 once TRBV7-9 CASSLGGGTQYF TGTGCCAGCAGTTTAGGGGGAGGTACGCAGTATTTT
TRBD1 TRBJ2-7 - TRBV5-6 CASSLTRTGLAGNEQYF TGTGCCAGCAGCTTGACCCGGACAGGCCTTGCGGGCAACGAGCAGTACTTC
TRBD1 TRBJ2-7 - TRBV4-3 CASSQDTTGGFYEQYF TGCGCCAGCAGCCAAGATACGACAGGGGGCTTCTACGAGCAGTACTTC
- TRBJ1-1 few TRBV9 CASSLGQKNTEAFF TGTGCCAGCAGCTTAGGACAGAAGAACACTGAAGCTTTCTTT
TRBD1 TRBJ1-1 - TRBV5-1 CASSLGRGQDTEAFF TGCGCCAGCAGCTTAGGCAGGGGGCAGGACACTGAAGCTTTCTTT
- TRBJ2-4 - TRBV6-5 CASSPPGGLWGIQYF TGTGCCAGCAGTCCCCCGGGCGGGCTCTGGGGCATTCAGTACTTC
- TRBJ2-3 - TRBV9 CASSAQGTQYF TGTGCCAGCAGCGCCCAGGGTACGCAGTATTTT
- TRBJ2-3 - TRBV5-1 CASSLPEGLPSGTDTQYF TGCGCCAGCAGCCTGCCGGAGGGCTTGCCATCGGGCACAGATACGCAGTATTTT
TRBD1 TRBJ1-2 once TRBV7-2 CASSFRDREGGYTF TGTGCCAGCAGCTTCCGGGACAGGGAAGGCGGCTACACCTTC
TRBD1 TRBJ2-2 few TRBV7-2 CASSLRPGTGLTGELFF TGTGCCAGCAGCTTACGTCCCGGGACAGGTTTGACCGGGGAGCTGTTTTTT
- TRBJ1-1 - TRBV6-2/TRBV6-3 CASSLIMNTEAFF TGTGCCAGCAGCCTAATTATGAACACTGAAGCTTTCTTT
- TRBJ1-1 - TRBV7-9 CASSSKPGRRDPWAFF TGTGCCAGCAGCAGTAAGCCCGGGAGACGAGATCCCTGGGCTTTCTTT
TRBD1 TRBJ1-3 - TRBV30 CAWSRKPGQGSTIYF TGTGCCTGGAGTCGGAAACCGGGACAGGGGAGCACCATATATTTT
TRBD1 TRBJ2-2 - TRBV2 CASSLDRVDTGELFF TGTGCCAGCAGCCTGGACAGGGTTGACACCGGGGAGCTGTTTTTT
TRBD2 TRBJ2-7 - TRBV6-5 CASSLLAGAGEQYF TGTGCCAGCAGTTTACTAGCGGGAGCCGGCGAGCAGTACTTC
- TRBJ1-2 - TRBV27 CASSFQANYGYTF TGTGCCAGCAGTTTCCAGGCCAACTATGGCTACACCTTC
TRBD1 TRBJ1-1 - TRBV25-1 CASSPTGYTEAFF TGTGCCAGCAGCCCGACAGGGTACACTGAAGCTTTCTTT
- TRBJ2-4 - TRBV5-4 CASSFRQGGDIQYF TGTGCCAGCAGCTTCCGACAGGGAGGAGACATTCAGTACTTC
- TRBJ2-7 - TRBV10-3 CAIRPQTVGLEQYF TGTGCCATCCGACCGCAGACCGTGGGGCTCGAGCAGTACTTC
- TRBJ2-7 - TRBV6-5 CASTAGAYEQYF TGTGCCAGCACCGCAGGGGCCTACGAGCAGTACTTC
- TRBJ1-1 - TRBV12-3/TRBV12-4 CASSFSTRTEAFF TGTGCCAGCAGTTTTTCTACGCGGACTGAAGCTTTCTTT
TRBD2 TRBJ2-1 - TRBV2 CASRAGTSSYNEQFF TGTGCCAGCAGAGCGGGGACTAGCTCCTACAATGAGCAGTTCTTC
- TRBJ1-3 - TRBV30 CAWTNSGNTIYF TGTGCCTGGACTAACTCTGGAAACACCATATATTTT
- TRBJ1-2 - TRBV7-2 CALGAGQGYGYTF TGTGCCCTGGGGGCAGGGCAAGGGTATGGCTACACCTTC
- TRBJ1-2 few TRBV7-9 CASSNLGGPTNYGYTF TGTGCCAGCAGCAACCTGGGGGGTCCAACTAACTATGGCTACACCTTC
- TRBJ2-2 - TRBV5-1 CASSLGSTGELFF TGCGCCAGCAGCTTGGGGAGCACCGGGGAGCTGTTTTTT
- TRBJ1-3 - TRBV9 CASSDHRVIRSGNTIYF TGTGCCAGCAGCGATCACAGGGTAATCCGCTCTGGAAACACCATATATTTT
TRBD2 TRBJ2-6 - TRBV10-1 CASGREFLTGANVLTF TGCGCCAGCGGGCGGGAGTTCCTGACTGGGGCCAACGTCCTGACTTTC
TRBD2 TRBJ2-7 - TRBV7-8 CASSFRGTSGAAAYEQYF TGTGCCAGCAGCTTTAGGGGGACTAGCGGGGCCGCTGCCTACGAGCAGTACTTC
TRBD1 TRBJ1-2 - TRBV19 CASTDRDYGYTF TGTGCCAGTACCGACAGGGACTATGGCTACACCTTC
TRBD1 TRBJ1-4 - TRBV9 CASSVSPDRGEKLFF TGTGCCAGCAGCGTTTCGCCCGACAGGGGTGAAAAACTGTTTTTT
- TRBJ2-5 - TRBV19 CASSGQPLETQYF TGTGCCAGTAGCGGACAGCCTTTGGAGACCCAGTACTTC
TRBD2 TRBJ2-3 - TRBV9 CASSLRLAGATDTQYF TGTGCCAGCAGCTTGAGACTAGCGGGAGCCACAGATACGCAGTATTTT
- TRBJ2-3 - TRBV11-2 CASSLVGGTQYF TGTGCCAGCAGCTTAGTCGGGGGTACGCAGTATTTT
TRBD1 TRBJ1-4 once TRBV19 CASSWTGGNEKLFF TGTGCCAGTAGTTGGACAGGGGGTAATGAAAAACTGTTTTTT
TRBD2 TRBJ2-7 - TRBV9 CASSQAGQGLEQYF TGTGCCAGCAGCCAAGCGGGGCAGGGTCTCGAGCAGTACTTC
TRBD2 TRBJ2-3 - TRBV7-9 CASSLGTSGTTDTQYF TGTGCCAGCAGCTTAGGGACTAGCGGGACGACAGATACGCAGTATTTT
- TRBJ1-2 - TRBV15 CATSSDRLGRGYTF TGTGCCACCAGCAGTGATAGGTTGGGGAGGGGCTACACCTTC
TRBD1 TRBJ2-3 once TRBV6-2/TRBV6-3 CASSYSWTGGGTDTQYF TGTGCCAGCAGTTACTCGTGGACAGGTGGAGGCACAGATACGCAGTATTTT
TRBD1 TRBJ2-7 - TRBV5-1 CASSLGTGNYYEQYF TGCGCCAGCAGCTTGGGGACAGGGAATTACTACGAGCAGTACTTC
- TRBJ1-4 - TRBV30 CAWSDRQTTNEKLFF TGTGCCTGGAGTGATAGACAAACAACTAATGAAAAACTGTTTTTT
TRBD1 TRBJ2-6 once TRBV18 CASSLFRTGDTPGANVLTF TGTGCCAGCTCACTTTTCCGTACAGGGGACACTCCTGGGGCCAACGTCCTGACTTTC
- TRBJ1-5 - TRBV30 CALSQGSSNQPQHF TGTGCCCTATCTCAGGGTTCTAGCAATCAGCCCCAGCATTTT
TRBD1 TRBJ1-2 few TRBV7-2 CASSLGQGEFGYTF TGTGCCAGCAGCTTAGGACAGGGGGAATTTGGCTACACCTTC
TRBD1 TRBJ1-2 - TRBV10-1 CASSDYDRGGGYTF TGCGCCAGCAGTGATTATGACAGGGGCGGTGGCTACACCTTC